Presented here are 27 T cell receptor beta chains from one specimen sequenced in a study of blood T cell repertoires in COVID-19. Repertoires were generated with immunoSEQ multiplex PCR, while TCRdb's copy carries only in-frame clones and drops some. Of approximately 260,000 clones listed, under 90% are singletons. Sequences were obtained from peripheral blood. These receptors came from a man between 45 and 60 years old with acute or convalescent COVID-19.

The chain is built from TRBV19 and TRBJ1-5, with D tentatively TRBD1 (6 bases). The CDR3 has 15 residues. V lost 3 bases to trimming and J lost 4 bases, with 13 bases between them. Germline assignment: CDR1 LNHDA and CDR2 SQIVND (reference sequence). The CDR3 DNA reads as TGTGCCAGTAGTATCATGGACAGTTCGAATCAGCCCCAGCATTTT. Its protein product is CASSIMDSSNQPQHF.

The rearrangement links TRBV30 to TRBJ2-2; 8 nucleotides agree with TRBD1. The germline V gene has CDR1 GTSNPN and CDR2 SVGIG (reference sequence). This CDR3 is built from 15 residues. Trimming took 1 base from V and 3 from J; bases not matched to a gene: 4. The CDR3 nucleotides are TGTGCCTGGAGTGGCCGGGACAGGTACACCGGGGAGCTGTTTTTT. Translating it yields CAWSGRDRYTGELFF.

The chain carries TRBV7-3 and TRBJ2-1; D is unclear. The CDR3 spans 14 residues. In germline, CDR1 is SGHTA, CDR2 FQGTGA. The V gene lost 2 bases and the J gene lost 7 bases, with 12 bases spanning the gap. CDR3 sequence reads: CASSLVAEQNEQFF. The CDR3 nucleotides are TGTGCCAGCAGCTTAGTTGCCGAACAGAATGAGCAGTTCTTC.

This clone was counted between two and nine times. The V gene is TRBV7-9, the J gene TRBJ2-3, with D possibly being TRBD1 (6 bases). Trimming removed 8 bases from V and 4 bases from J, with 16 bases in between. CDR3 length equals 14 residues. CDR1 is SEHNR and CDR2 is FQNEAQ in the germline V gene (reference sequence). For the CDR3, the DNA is TGTGCCAGCGCTCTACAGGGTAAGGCAGATACGCAGTATTTT. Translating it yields CASALQGKADTQYF.

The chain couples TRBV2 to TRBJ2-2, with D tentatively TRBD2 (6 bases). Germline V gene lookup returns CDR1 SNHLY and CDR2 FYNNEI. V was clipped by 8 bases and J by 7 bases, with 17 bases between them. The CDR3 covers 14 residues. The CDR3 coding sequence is TGTGCCAGCCTGGCGGGGTTGCCAAGCGGGGAGCTGTTTTTT. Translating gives CASLAGLPSGELFF. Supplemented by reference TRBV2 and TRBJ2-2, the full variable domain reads EPEVTQTPSHQVTQMGQEVILRCVPISNHLYFYWYRQILGQKVEFLVSFYNNEISEKSEIFDDQFSVERPDGSNFTLKIRSTKLEDSAMYFCASLAGLPSGELFFGEGSRLTVL.

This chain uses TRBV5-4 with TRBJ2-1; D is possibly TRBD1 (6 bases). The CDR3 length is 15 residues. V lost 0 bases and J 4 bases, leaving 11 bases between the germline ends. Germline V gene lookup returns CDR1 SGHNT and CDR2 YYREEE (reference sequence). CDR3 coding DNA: TGTGCCAGCAGCTTGGACAGGGTTAGATACAATGAGCAGTTCTTC. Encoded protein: CASSLDRVRYNEQFF.

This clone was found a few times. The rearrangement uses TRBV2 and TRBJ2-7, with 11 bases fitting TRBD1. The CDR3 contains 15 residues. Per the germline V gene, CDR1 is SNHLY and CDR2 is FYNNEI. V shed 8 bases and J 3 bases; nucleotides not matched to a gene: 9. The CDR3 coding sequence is TGTGCCAGCCACCAAGGGACAGGGGGATTCTACGAGCAGTACTTC. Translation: CASHQGTGGFYEQYF.

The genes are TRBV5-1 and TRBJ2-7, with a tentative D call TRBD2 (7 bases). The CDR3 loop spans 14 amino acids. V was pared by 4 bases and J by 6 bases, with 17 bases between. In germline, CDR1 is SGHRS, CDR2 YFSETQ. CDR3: CASSGGAGTGEQYF. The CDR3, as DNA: TGCGCCAGCAGCGGGGGGGCTGGGACTGGCGAGCAGTACTTC.

In DNA form, the CDR3 reads TGTGCCAGCACTCGGGGGGCCGAGCAGTACTTC. Protein sequence: CASTRGAEQYF. The chain recombines TRBV3-1 (or the pseudogene TRBV3-2) with TRBJ2-7, with D possibly matching TRBD2 (7 bases). This CDR3 has 11 amino acids. Germline V CDR1 and CDR2: LGHDT, YNNKEL (reference sequence). With 7 bases removed from V and 6 bases from J, the gap between germline ends came to 10 bases.

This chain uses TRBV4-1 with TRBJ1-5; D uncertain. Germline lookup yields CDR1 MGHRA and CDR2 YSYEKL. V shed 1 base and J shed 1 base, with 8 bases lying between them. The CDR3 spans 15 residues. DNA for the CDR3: TGCGCCAGCAGCCAAGTCTTAGCCAGCAATCAGCCCCAGCATTTT. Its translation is CASSQVLASNQPQHF.

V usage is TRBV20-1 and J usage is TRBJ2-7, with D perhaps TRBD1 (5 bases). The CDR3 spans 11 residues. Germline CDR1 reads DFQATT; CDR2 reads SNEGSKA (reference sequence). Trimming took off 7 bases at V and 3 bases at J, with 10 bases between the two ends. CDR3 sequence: CSVHDSYEQYF. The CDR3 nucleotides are TGCAGTGTTCACGACAGCTACGAGCAGTACTTC.

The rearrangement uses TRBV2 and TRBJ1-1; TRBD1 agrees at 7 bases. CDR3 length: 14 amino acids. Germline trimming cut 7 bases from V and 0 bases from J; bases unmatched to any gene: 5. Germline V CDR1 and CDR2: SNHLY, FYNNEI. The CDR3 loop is CASIRDRLNTEAFF. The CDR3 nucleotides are TGTGCCAGCATCCGGGACAGACTGAACACTGAAGCTTTCTTT.

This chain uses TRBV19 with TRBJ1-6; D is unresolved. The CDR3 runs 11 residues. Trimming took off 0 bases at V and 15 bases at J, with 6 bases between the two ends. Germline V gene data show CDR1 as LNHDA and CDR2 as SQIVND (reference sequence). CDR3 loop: CASSIEGRLHF. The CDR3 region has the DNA TGTGCCAGTAGTATAGAGGGCCGCCTCCACTTT.

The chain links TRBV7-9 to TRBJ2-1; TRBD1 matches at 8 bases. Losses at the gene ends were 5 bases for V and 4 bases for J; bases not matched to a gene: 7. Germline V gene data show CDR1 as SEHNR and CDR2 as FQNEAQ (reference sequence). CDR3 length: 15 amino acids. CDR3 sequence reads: CASSLSGTGYNEQFF. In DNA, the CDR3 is TGTGCCAGCAGCCTCTCCGGGACAGGATACAATGAGCAGTTCTTC.

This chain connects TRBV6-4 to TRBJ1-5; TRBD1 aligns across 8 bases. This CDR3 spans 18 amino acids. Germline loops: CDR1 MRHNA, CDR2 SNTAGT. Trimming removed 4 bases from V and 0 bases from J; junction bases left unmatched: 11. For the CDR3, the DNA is TGTGCCAGCAGTGCCCGGGACAGGAGAAACTATAGCAATCAGCCCCAGCATTTT. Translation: CASSARDRRNYSNQPQHF.

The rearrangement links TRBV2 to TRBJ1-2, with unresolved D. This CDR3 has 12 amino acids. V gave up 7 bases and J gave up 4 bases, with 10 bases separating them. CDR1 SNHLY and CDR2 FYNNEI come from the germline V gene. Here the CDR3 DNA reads TGTGCCAGCATACGGGGTAGCTATGGCTACACCTTC. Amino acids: CASIRGSYGYTF.

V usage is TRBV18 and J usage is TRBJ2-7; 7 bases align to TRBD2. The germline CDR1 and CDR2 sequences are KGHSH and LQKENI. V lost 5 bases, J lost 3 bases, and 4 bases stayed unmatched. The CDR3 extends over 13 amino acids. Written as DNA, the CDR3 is TGTGCCAGCTCAGCTGGGGACTACTACGAGCAGTACTTC. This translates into CASSAGDYYEQYF.

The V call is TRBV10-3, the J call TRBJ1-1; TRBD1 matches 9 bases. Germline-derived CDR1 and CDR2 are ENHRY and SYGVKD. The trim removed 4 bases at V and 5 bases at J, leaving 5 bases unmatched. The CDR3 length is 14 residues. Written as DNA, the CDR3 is TGTGCCATCAGTGGGGGGACAGGGAGAACTGAAGCTTTCTTT. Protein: CAISGGTGRTEAFF.

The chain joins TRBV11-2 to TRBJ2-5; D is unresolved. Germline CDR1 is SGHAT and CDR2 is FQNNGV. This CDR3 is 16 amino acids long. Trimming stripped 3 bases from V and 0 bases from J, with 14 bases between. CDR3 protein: CASSLRVPRYQETQYF. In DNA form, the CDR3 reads TGTGCCAGCAGCTTGAGAGTACCCCGGTACCAAGAGACCCAGTACTTC.

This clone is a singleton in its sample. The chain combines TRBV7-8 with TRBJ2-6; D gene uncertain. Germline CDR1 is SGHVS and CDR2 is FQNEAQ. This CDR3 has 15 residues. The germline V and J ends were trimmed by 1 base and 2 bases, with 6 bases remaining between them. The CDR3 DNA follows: TGTGCCAGCAGCTTAGTAGAGCCTGGGGCCAACGTCCTGACTTTC. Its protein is CASSLVEPGANVLTF.

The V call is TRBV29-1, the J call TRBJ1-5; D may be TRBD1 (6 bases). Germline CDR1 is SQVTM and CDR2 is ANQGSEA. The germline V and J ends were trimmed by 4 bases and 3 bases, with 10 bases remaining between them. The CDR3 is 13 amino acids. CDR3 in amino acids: CSVGSGDNQPQHF. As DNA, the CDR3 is TGCAGCGTTGGGTCAGGGGACAATCAGCCCCAGCATTTT.

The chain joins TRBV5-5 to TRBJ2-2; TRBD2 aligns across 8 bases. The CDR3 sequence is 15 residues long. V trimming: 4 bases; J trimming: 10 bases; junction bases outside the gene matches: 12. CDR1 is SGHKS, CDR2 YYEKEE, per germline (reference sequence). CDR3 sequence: CASSQSGGLWLELFF. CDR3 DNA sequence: TGTGCCAGCAGCCAAAGCGGGGGACTTTGGTTGGAGCTGTTTTTT.

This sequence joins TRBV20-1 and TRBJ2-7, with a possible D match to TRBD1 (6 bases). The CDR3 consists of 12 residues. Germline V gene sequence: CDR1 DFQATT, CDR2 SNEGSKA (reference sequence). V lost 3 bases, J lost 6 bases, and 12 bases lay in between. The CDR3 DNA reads TGCAGTGCTAGTGACAGGTTGGGCGAGCAGTACTTC. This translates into CSASDRLGEQYF.

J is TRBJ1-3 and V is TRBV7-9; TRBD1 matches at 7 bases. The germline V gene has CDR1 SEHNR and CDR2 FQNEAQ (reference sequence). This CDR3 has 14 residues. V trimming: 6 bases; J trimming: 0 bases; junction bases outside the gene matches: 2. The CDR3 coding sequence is TGTGCCAGCAGGGCAGGGGGCTCTGGAAACACCATATATTTT. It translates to CASRAGGSGNTIYF. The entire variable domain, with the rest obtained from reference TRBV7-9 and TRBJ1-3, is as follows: DTGVSQNPRHKITKRGQNVTFRCDPISEHNRLYWYRQTLGQGPEFLTYFQNEAQLEKSRLLSDRFSAERPKGSFSTLEIQRTEQGDSAMYLCASRAGGSGNTIYFGEGSWLTVV.

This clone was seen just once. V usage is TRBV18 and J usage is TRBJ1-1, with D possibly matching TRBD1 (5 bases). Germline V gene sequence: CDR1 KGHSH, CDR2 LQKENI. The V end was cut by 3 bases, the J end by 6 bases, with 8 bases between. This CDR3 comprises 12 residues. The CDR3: CASSPDSAEAFF. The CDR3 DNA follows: TGTGCCAGCTCACCCGACAGCGCTGAAGCTTTCTTT.

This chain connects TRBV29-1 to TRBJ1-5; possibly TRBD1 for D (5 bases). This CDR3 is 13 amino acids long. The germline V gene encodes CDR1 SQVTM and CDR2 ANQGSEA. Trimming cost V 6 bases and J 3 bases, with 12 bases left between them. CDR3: CSVSTGVNQPQHF. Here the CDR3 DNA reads TGCAGCGTCTCGACGGGGGTCAATCAGCCCCAGCATTTT.

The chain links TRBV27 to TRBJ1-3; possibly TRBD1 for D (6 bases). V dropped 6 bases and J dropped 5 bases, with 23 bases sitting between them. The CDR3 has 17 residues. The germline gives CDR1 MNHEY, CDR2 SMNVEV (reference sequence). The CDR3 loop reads CASSSHPGGLERNTIYF. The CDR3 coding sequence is TGTGCCAGCAGCTCACATCCGGGGGGGCTAGAGAGAAACACCATATATTTT.